A selection of T cell receptor beta chains follows, all from one sample in a study of monozygotic twins with inflammatory bowel disease. After re-calling the 5' RACE reads, TCRdb lists one entry per CDR3 protein, DNA absent. The sample includes 350,000 to 550,000 distinct CDR3 sequences. The sequenced sample consisted of blood. These receptors all stem from a human donor with ulcerative colitis or Crohn's disease, or a healthy co-twin of an affected twin (not recorded which). Both conserved end residues are part of each CDR3. Not every row has a clone size; where given, it reads once, few, many or a size class.

CDR3 protein	clone size	V gene	J gene
CASSQGDRGYEQYF	NA	TRBV4-1	TRBJ2-7
CASSLGIAYNEQFF	NA	TRBV7-2	TRBJ2-1
CASSPKTGGGLGTEAFF	medium-sized	TRBV4-2	TRBJ1-1
CASKQRQGYGYTF	NA	TRBV2	TRBJ1-2
CASSRRGFKLTF	NA	TRBV14	TRBJ1-2
CASSPDRLQETQYF	NA	TRBV28	TRBJ2-5
CSAGRSGSTDTQYF	NA	TRBV20-1	TRBJ2-3
CASSQDVDRVVPGELFF	NA	TRBV4-1	TRBJ2-2
CASSLGRKANYGYTF	NA	TRBV7-2	TRBJ1-2
CSVAGGHNYGYTF	NA	TRBV29-1	TRBJ1-2
CASSLSRGRGYTF	NA	TRBV27	TRBJ1-2
CASSSSSTRDTQYF	NA	TRBV5-4	TRBJ2-3
CAISESRQNTEAFF	NA	TRBV10-3	TRBJ1-1
CASSPRWGSTDTQYF	NA	TRBV11-2	TRBJ2-3
CAISGDASQNMQYF	NA	TRBV10-3	TRBJ2-4
CSARDSGSLNTEAFF	NA	TRBV20-1	TRBJ1-1
CASSADRGEETQYF	NA	TRBV9	TRBJ2-5
CASSQGRGSGNTIYF	NA	TRBV4-1	TRBJ1-3
CASSLASSFSYEQYF	NA	TRBV7-9	TRBJ2-7
CATSRDLGQIAGNTIYF	NA	TRBV15	TRBJ1-3
CASSFPRTGGKGRTGELFF	NA	TRBV5-1	TRBJ2-2
CATTQGYQETQYF	NA	TRBV10-3	TRBJ2-5
CAIGGTEKAGELFF	NA	TRBV10-3	TRBJ2-2
CASSPSGLAGPNEQFF	NA	TRBV7-3	TRBJ2-1
CASSRTGTGNTEAFF	NA	TRBV6-1	TRBJ1-1
CASSLGQGNIQYF	NA	TRBV5-1	TRBJ2-4
CASSLSSTTDTQYF	NA	TRBV7-3	TRBJ2-3
CASSLGHFSGANVLTF	NA	TRBV7-6	TRBJ2-6
CASSLPMEGNTDTQYF	NA	TRBV5-1	TRBJ2-3
CASRMVNRGVENGYTF	NA	TRBV5-1	TRBJ1-2
CASSYSPASGGTGELFF	NA	TRBV6-2/TRBV6-3	TRBJ2-2
CSVAGQNYEQYF	NA	TRBV29-1	TRBJ2-7
CASSLARAGNQPQHF	NA	TRBV12-3/TRBV12-4	TRBJ1-5
CASSLGTGGYEQYF	NA	TRBV5-1	TRBJ2-7
CASSPLQGHGYTF	NA	TRBV7-9	TRBJ1-2
CASSLEGQIYNEQFF	NA	TRBV12-3/TRBV12-4	TRBJ2-1
CASSESSGSFDEQYF	NA	TRBV2	TRBJ2-7
CASSLAIPGDSKTYEQYF	NA	TRBV5-1	TRBJ2-7
CASSPGLAGAHTQYF	NA	TRBV3-1	TRBJ2-3
CASSGTRGHPGYTF	NA	TRBV9	TRBJ1-2
CSARPGTSGGNEQFF	NA	TRBV20-1	TRBJ2-1
CASSRDRRNGYTF	NA	TRBV5-6	TRBJ1-2
CASSRDVLGEQFF	NA	TRBV5-4	TRBJ2-1
CASSDTGQGSDGYTF	NA	TRBV6-2/TRBV6-3	TRBJ1-2